Following are 5 T cell receptor beta chains from one sample sequenced in a study of T cell repertoires in cytomegalovirus infection. For these TCRs, the target antigens are not known. TCRdb called the reads again in MiXCR, with one record for every CDR3 protein. The data show about a million distinct CDR3 sequences, less than 35% seen once. The sequencing used cultured CD8+ T cells from PBMCs, collected from culture after CMV antigen stimulation. These receptors came from a human donor in good health (CMV status not recorded). Some clones in this sample may be carry-over from other donors' samples.

This clonotype was picked up a small number of times. The V and J genes are TRBV12-3 or TRBV12-4 and TRBJ2-2; the match to TRBD1 covers 8 bases. Trimming took 3 bases from V and 6 from J; bases not matched to a gene: 15. The CDR3 contains 18 residues. DNA for the CDR3: TGTGCCAGCAGTTTCAGGGCAGGGGGCCCCTACCCGGCCGGGGAGCTGTTTTTT. Protein sequence: CASSFRAGGPYPAGELFF.

This rearrangement joins TRBV9 to TRBJ2-3; 9 bases are a match to TRBD2. V lost 1 base, J lost 0 bases, and 3 bases stayed unmatched. Per the germline V gene, CDR1 is SGDLS and CDR2 is YYNGEE. This CDR3 is 16 amino acids long. The DNA for the CDR3 is TGTGCCAGCAGCGTAAGAGCGGGGGGAAGCACAGATACGCAGTATTTT. It specifies CASSVRAGGSTDTQYF.

The rearrangement links TRBV20-1 to TRBJ2-7; D ambiguous. The CDR3 loop spans 13 amino acids. Trimming cost V 5 bases and J 3 bases, with 14 bases left between them. Germline V gene sequence: CDR1 DFQATT, CDR2 SNEGSKA (reference sequence). Here the CDR3 DNA reads TGCAGTGCTGGCTGGACGGGTGGCTACGAGCAGTACTTC. This encodes CSAGWTGGYEQYF.

The chain recombines TRBV9 with TRBJ2-1, with 8 bases lining up with TRBD2. V was pared by 2 bases and J by 8 bases, with 3 bases of the junction left unmatched. The CDR3 sequence is 13 residues long. The germline V gene encodes CDR1 SGDLS and CDR2 YYNGEE. CDR3 nucleotides: TGTGCCAGCAGCGTCTGGACTAGCCATGAGCAGTTCTTC. It specifies CASSVWTSHEQFF.

The V and J genes are TRBV7-9 and TRBJ1-1, with D unclear. This CDR3 comprises 13 residues. Trimming removed 8 bases at V and 1 base at J, with 11 bases between. The germline V gene encodes CDR1 SEHNR and CDR2 FQNEAQ (reference sequence). The CDR3: CASYDLENTEAFF. The CDR3 DNA follows: TGTGCCAGCTACGACTTGGAGAACACTGAAGCTTTCTTT.